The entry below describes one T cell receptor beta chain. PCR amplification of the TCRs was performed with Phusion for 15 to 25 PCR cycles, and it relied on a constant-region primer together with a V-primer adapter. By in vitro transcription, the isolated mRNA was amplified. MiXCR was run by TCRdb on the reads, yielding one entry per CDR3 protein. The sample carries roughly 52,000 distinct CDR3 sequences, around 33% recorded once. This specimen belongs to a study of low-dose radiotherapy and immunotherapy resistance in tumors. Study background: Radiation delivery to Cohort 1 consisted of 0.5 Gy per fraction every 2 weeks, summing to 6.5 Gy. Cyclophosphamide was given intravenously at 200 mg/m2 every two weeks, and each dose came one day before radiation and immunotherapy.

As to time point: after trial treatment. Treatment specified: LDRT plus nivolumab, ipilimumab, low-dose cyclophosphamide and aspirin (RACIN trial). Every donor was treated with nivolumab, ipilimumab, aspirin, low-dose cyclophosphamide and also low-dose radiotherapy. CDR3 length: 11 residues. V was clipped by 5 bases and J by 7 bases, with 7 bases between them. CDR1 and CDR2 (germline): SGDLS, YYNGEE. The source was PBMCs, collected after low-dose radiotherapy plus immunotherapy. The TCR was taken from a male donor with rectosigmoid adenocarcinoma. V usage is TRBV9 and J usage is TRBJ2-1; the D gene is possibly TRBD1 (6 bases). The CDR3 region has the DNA TGTGCCAGCAGTACAGGGAATGAGCAGTTCTTC. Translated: CASSTGNEQFF.